The source of this TCR beta chain is a study of shared clonotypes between healthy human individuals. Turning to the study itself: A couple of female and a few male donors aged 18 to 49 were enrolled.

It was at deep level that the assay was run. Here immunoSEQ multiplex PCR was the method, and the copy in TCRdb shows in-frame clones only, minus some. The sample carries 740,000 or so clones, around three quarters recorded once. This CDR3 spans 15 amino acids. Germline CDR1 reads SGHNT; CDR2 reads YYREEE (reference sequence). V shed 4 bases and J 6 bases; nucleotides not matched to a gene: 7. Donors comprised only Caucasian adults living in Nashville, Tennessee. The sequence was collected from a woman aged 30 to 39 in good health. The chain uses TRBV5-4 and TRBJ1-4; TRBD1 matches at 9 bases. The material sequenced was memory CD4+ T cells sorted from blood. Subset given: CD45RA-negative fraction. The DNA for the CDR3 is TGTGCCAGCAGCCGGACAGGGGTGGAGTATGAAAAACTGTTTTTT. Translating it yields CASSRTGVEYEKLFF.